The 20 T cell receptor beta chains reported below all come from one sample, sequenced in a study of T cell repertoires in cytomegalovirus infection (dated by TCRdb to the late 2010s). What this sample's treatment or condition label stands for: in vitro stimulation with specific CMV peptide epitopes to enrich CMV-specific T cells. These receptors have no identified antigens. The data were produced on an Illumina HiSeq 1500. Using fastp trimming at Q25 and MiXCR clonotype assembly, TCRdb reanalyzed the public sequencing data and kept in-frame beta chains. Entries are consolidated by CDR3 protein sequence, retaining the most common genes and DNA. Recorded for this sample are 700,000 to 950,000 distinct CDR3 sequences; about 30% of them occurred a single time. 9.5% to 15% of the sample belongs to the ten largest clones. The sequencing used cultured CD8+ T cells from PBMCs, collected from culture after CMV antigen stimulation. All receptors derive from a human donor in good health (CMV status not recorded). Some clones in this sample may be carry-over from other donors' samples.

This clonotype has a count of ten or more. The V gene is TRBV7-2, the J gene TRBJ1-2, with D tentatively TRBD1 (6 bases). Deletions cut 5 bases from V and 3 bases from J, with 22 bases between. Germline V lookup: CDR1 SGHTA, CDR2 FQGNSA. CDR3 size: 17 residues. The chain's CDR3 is CASSLRDTDLADYGYTF. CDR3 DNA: TGTGCCAGCAGCCTCCGGGACACCGACTTAGCAGACTATGGCTACACCTTC.

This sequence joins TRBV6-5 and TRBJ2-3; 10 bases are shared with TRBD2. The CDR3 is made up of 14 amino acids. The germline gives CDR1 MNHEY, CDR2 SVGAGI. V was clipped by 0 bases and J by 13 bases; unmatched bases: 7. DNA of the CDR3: TGTGCCAGCAGTTACTCCCTTCTAGCGGGGGCAGAGTATTTT. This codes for CASSYSLLAGAEYF.

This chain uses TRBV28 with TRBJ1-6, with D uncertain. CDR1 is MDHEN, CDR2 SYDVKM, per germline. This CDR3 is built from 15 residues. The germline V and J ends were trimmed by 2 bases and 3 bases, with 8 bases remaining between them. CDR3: CASSLVGDYNSPLHF. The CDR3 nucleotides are TGTGCCAGCAGTTTAGTCGGAGACTATAATTCACCCCTCCACTTT. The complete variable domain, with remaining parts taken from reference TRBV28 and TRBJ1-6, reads DVKVTQSSRYLVKRTGEKVFLECVQDMDHENMFWYRQDPGLGLRLIYFSYDVKMKEKGDIPEGYSVSREKKERFSLILESASTNQTSMYLCASSLVGDYNSPLHFGNGTRLTVT.

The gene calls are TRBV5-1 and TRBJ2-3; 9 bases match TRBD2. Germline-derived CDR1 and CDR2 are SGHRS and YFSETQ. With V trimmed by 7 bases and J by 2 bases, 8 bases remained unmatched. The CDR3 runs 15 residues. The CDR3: CASDLSGGFTDTQYF. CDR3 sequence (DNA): TGCGCCAGCGACTTGAGCGGGGGGTTCACAGATACGCAGTATTTT.

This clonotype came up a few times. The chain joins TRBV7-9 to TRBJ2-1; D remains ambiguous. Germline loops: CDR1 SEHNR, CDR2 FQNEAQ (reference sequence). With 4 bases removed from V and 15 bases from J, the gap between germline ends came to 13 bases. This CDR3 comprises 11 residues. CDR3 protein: CASSSLSFWFF. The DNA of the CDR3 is TGTGCCAGCAGCTCCCTTTCGTTTTGGTTCTTC.

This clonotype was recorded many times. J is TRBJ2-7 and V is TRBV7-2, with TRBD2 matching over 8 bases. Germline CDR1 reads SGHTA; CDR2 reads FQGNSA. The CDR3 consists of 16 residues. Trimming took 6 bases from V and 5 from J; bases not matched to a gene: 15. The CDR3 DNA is TGTGCCAGCAGACTTAGCGGGACCGCGGTTTTCGACGAGCAGTACGTC. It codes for CASRLSGTAVFDEQYV.

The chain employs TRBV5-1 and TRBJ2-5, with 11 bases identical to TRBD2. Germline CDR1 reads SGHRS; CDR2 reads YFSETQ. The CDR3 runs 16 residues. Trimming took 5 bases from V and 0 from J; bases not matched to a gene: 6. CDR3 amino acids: CASRSRLAGYQETQYF. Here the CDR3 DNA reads TGCGCCAGCAGAAGTCGACTAGCGGGGTACCAAGAGACCCAGTACTTC.

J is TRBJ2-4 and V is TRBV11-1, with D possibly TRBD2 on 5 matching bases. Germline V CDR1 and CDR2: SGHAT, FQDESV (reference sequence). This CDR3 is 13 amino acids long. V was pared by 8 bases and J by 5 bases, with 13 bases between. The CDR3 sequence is CASHGVSENIQYF. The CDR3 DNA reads TGTGCCAGCCACGGGGTCTCGGAAAACATTCAGTACTTC.

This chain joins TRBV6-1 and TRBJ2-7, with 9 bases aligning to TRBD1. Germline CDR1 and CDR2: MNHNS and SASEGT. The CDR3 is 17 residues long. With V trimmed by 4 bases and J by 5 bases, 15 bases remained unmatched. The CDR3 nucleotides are TGTGCCAGCAGTGTCCACTCGTGGGGGACAGGGAGGAACGAGCAGTACTTC. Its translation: CASSVHSWGTGRNEQYF.

The CDR3 DNA sequence: TGTGCCAGCAGCTTGGCCCGGACAGGGTTTTACGAGCAGTACTTC. The encoded protein is CASSLARTGFYEQYF. The rearrangement uses TRBV5-5 and TRBJ2-7, with 8 bases that match TRBD1. Losses at the gene ends were 0 bases for V and 4 bases for J; bases not matched to a gene: 6. CDR3 length: 15 amino acids. Germline CDR1 reads SGHKS; CDR2 reads YYEKEE (reference sequence).

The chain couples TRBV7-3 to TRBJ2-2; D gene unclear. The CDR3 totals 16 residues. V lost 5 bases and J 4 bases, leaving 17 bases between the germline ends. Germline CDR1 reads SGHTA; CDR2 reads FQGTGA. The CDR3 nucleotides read TGTGCCAGCAGCCCCATGGGCAGCCTAACCACCGGGGAGCTGTTTTTT. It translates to CASSPMGSLTTGELFF. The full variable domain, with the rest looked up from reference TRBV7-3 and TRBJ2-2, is GAGVSQTPSNKVTEKGKYVELRCDPISGHTALYWYRQSLGQGPEFLIYFQGTGAADDSGLPNDRFFAVRPEGSVSTLKIQRTERGDSAVYLCASSPMGSLTTGELFFGEGSRLTVL.

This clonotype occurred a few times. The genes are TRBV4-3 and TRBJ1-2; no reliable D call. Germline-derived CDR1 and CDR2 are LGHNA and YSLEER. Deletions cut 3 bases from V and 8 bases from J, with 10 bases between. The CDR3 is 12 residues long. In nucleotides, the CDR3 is TGCGCCAGCAGCCAGGCCCCCCGAGGCTACACCTTC. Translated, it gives CASSQAPRGYTF.

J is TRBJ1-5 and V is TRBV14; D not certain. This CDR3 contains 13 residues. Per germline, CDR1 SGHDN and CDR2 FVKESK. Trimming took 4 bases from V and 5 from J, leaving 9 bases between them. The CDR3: CASSRGRHQPQHF. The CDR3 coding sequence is TGTGCCAGCAGCCGCGGACGTCATCAGCCCCAGCATTTT.

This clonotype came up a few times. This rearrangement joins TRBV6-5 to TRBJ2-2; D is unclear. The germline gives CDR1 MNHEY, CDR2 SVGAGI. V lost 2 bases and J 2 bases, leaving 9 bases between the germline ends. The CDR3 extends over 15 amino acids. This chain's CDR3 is CASSYGKGNTGELFF. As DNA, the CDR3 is TGTGCCAGCAGTTACGGAAAAGGAAACACCGGGGAGCTGTTTTTT.

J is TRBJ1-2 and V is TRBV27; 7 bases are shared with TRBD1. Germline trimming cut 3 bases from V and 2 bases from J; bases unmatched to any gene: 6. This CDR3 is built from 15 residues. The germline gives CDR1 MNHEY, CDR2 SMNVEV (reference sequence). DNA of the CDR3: TGTGCCAGCAGTTTGGTCGGACAGGCAAACTATGGCTACACCTTC. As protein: CASSLVGQANYGYTF.

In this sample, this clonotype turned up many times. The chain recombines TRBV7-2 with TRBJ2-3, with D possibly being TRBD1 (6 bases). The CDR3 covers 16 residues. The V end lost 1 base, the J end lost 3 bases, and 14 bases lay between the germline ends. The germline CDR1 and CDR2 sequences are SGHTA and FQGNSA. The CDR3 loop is CASSLEDSFPTDTQYF. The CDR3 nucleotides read TGTGCCAGCAGCTTAGAGGACAGCTTTCCGACAGATACGCAGTATTTT.

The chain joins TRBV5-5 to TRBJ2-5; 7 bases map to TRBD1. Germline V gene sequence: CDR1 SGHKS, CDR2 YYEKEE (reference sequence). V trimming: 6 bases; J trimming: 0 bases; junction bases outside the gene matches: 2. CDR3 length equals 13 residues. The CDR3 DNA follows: TGTGCCAGCAAGGGACAGAACCAAGAGACCCAGTACTTC. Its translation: CASKGQNQETQYF.

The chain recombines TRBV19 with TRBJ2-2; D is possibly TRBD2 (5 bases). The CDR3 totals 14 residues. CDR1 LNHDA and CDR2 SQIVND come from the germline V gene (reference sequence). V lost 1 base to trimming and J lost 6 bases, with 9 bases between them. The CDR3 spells CASSIGGKAGELFF. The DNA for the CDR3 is TGTGCCAGTAGTATAGGAGGGAAGGCCGGGGAGCTGTTTTTT.

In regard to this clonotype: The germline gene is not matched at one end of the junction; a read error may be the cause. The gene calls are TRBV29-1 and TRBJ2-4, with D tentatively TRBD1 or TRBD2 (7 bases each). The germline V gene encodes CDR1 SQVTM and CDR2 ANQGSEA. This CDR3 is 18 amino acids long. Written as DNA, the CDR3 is TGCAGCGTTAAAGACAGGGAGGGGACCTACTTAGCCAAAAACATTCAGTACTTC. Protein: CSVKDREGTYLAKNIQYF.

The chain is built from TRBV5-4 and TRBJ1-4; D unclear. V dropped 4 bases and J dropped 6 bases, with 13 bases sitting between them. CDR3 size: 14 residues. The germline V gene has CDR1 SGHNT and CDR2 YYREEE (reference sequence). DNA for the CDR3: TGTGCCAGCAGCCCGGACGGGAACGATGAAAAACTGTTTTTT. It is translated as CASSPDGNDEKLFF.